This T cell receptor (beta chain) appears in the sequencing data of a study of blood T cell repertoires in COVID-19. A single count supports this clone. Profiled with immunoSEQ multiplex PCR; TCRdb holds only in-frame clones, not every one. The data hold about 250,000 clones, with around 88% observed a single time. CDR3 length equals 15 residues. CDR1 and CDR2 from the germline V gene are LGHNA and YSLEER. V lost 0 bases to trimming and J lost 0 bases, with 6 bases between them. The sequenced sample was peripheral blood. The chain employs TRBV4-3 and TRBJ2-1; D remains unclear. This sequence originates from a man older than 75 with acute or convalescent COVID-19. The CDR3 DNA is TGCGCCAGCAGCCAAGATGTCAGCTCCTACAATGAGCAGTTCTTC. Its translation: CASSQDVSSYNEQFF.